The 22 T cell receptor beta chains presented below share a single source sample, sequenced in a study of shared clonotypes between healthy human individuals. Only in-frame clones appear in the TCRdb table, and some are missing; sequencing was by immunoSEQ multiplex PCR. The sample carries around 560,000 clones, around 96% recorded once. Naive CD8 cells lacked CD45RO, underwent positive selection for CCR7 and left out terminally differentiated effector memory CD45RA+ cells. The source material was naive CD8+ T cells sorted from blood. These TCRs come from a woman between 25 and 40 years old in good health.

The J gene is TRBJ2-7, the V gene TRBV27, with 7 bases that match TRBD1. V shed 5 bases and J 6 bases; nucleotides not matched to a gene: 13. This CDR3 has 15 amino acids. CDR1 is MNHEY and CDR2 is SMNVEV in the germline V gene (reference sequence). The CDR3 coding sequence is TGTGCCAGCAGTGGGGCAGGGGGTAAGCTTGGCGAGCAGTACTTC. This encodes CASSGAGGKLGEQYF.

The rearrangement links TRBV10-2 to TRBJ2-2; D gene ambiguous. V was cut by 2 bases and J by 5 bases, with 6 bases left in between. The CDR3 is 13 amino acids. The germline V gene encodes CDR1 WSHSY and CDR2 SAAADI. CDR3 residues: CASSEGRTGELFF. CDR3 nucleotides: TGCGCCAGCAGTGAGGGTAGGACCGGGGAGCTGTTTTTT.

The chain uses TRBV4-1 and TRBJ2-4; 9 nucleotides align to TRBD2. The germline CDR1 and CDR2 sequences are MGHRA and YSYEKL. The CDR3 is 19 residues long. Trimming took 0 bases from V and 5 from J; bases not matched to a gene: 14. The CDR3 nucleotides are TGCGCCAGCAGCCAAGATCTATTTAGCGGGAGAATTGAAGAAAACATTCAGTACTTC. Its protein product is CASSQDLFSGRIEENIQYF.

In its sample, this clone was seen once. V usage is TRBV18 and J usage is TRBJ1-1; possible D gene TRBD1, 6 bases. Deletions cut 4 bases from V and 3 bases from J, with 24 bases between. The CDR3 is 18 amino acids. Germline V lookup: CDR1 KGHSH, CDR2 LQKENI. CDR3 residues: CASSLTGTLYVGDTEAFF. Here the CDR3 DNA reads TGTGCCAGCTCACTGACCGGGACATTGTATGTTGGTGACACTGAAGCTTTCTTT.

Worth noting for this clone: The sample contains more than one DNA sequence encoding this CDR3. CDR3 DNA: TGTGCCAGCAGTTTGGGACAGGGGATTCAGCCCCAGCATTTT. Translated: CASSLGQGIQPQHF. The V call is TRBV28, the J call TRBJ1-5; 10 bases are shared with TRBD1. The CDR3 length is 14 residues. With 3 bases clipped from V and 6 bases from J, the junction kept 2 bases outside the gene matches. In germline, CDR1 is MDHEN, CDR2 SYDVKM. The full variable domain, completed using reference TRBV28 and TRBJ1-5, is DVKVTQSSRYLVKRTGEKVFLECVQDMDHENMFWYRQDPGLGLRLIYFSYDVKMKEKGDIPEGYSVSREKKERFSLILESASTNQTSMYLCASSLGQGIQPQHFGDGTRLSIL.

The chain has TRBV30 and TRBJ2-3, with 11 bases identical to TRBD2. Germline V gives CDR1 GTSNPN, CDR2 SVGIG (reference sequence). Trimming cost V 0 bases and J 2 bases; bases outside gene matches: 10. This CDR3 has 18 amino acids. CDR3 nucleotides: TGTGCCTGGAGTGTTCCTATAATTAGCGGGAGGGCCACAGATACGCAGTATTTT. Protein: CAWSVPIISGRATDTQYF.

The V call is TRBV5-6, the J call TRBJ2-3; TRBD1 matches 8 bases. CDR1 and CDR2 (germline): SGHDT, YYEEEE. Trimming took 4 bases from V and 1 from J; bases not matched to a gene: 2. This CDR3 is built from 14 residues. As DNA, the CDR3 is TGTGCCAGCAGCCCGGGACAGGGCACAGATACGCAGTATTTT. It codes for CASSPGQGTDTQYF.

This chain uses TRBV21-1 with TRBJ1-1; the D segment call TRBD1 is taken from the table without a DNA check. TRBV21-1 is marked as a pseudogene. The CDR3 totals 19 residues. The CDR3 region has the DNA TGTGCCAGCACCCGATCACCGGGACAGGGGGGAGTGGGGTACACTGAAGCTTTCTTT. It is translated as CASTRSPGQGGVGYTEAFF.

The genes are TRBV30 and TRBJ2-7; possible D gene TRBD1, 6 bases. From germline, CDR1 is GTSNPN and CDR2 SVGIG (reference sequence). The CDR3 spans 14 residues. The V and J ends lost 4 bases and 3 bases respectively, with 16 bases between them. As DNA, the CDR3 is TGTGCCTGGACCGAACCCGGGACACGCTACGAGCAGTACTTC. Amino acid sequence: CAWTEPGTRYEQYF.

The chain links TRBV5-4 to TRBJ2-1; 16 bases map to TRBD2. The CDR3 loop spans 19 amino acids. Trimming at V came to 4 bases and at J to 0 bases, leaving 7 bases not matched to a gene. Looked up from germline, CDR1 is SGHNT and CDR2 is YYREEE (reference sequence). CDR3 DNA sequence: TGTGCCAGCAGCGCACCGGGACTAGCGGGGGGGAGCTCCTACAATGAGCAGTTCTTC. This sequence encodes CASSAPGLAGGSSYNEQFF.

The chain couples TRBV27 to TRBJ2-5, with D maybe TRBD2 (6 bases). Deletions cut 1 base from V and 6 bases from J, with 15 bases between. Germline V gene data show CDR1 as MNHEY and CDR2 as SMNVEV (reference sequence). The CDR3 is 15 residues long. CDR3 region: CASSLLGRAGQTQYF. Here the CDR3 DNA reads TGTGCCAGCAGTTTATTAGGCCGGGCGGGGCAGACCCAGTACTTC.

The V call is TRBV30, the J call TRBJ2-7; 10 bases align to TRBD1. Losses at the gene ends were 2 bases for V and 2 bases for J; bases not matched to a gene: 18. Germline CDR1 and CDR2: GTSNPN and SVGIG (reference sequence). This CDR3 spans 19 amino acids. This CDR3 reads CAWSPQTSGQGIWAYEQYF. The CDR3 coding sequence is TGTGCCTGGAGTCCGCAAACCTCGGGACAGGGGATTTGGGCCTACGAGCAGTACTTC. Full variable domain (outside the CDR3, taken from reference TRBV30 and TRBJ2-7): SQTIHQWPATLVQPVGSPLSLECTVEGTSNPNLYWYRQAAGRGLQLLFYSVGIGQISSEVPQNLSASRPQDRQFILSSKKLLLSDSGFYLCAWSPQTSGQGIWAYEQYFGPGTRLTVT.

This clone appeared a single time. CDR3 in DNA: TGCGCCAGCAGCCCTCCGGTCGGGTCGGAGAGCACAGATACGCAGTATTTT. Its translation is CASSPPVGSESTDTQYF. J is TRBJ2-3 and V is TRBV5-1; no definite D call. V lost 4 bases, J lost 0 bases, and 18 bases lay in between. The germline gives CDR1 SGHRS, CDR2 YFSETQ. This CDR3 has 17 residues.

V gene TRBV29-1 combines with J gene TRBJ2-3; unclear D gene. Between the trimmed V and J ends, which lost 3 bases and 6 bases, there was a span of 16 bases. This CDR3 contains 14 residues. Germline V gives CDR1 SQVTM, CDR2 ANQGSEA. The CDR3 DNA is TGCAGCGTTGAGAGGTCAGCAGTCATGGATACGCAGTATTTT. Protein product: CSVERSAVMDTQYF.

J is TRBJ2-2 and V is TRBV11-2; D is unclear. The CDR3 is made up of 12 amino acids. The germline V and J ends were trimmed by 1 base and 7 bases, with 4 bases remaining between them. CDR1 SGHAT and CDR2 FQNNGV come from the germline V gene. CDR3 loop: CASSLVGGELFF. CDR3 sequence (DNA): TGTGCCAGCAGCTTAGTAGGCGGGGAGCTGTTTTTT. Drawing the rest from reference TRBV11-2 and TRBJ2-2, the complete variable domain is EAGVAQSPRYKIIEKRQSVAFWCNPISGHATLYWYQQILGQGPKLLIQFQNNGVVDDSQLPKDRFSAERLKGVDSTLKIQPAKLEDSAVYLCASSLVGGELFFGEGSRLTVL.

V gene TRBV14 combines with J gene TRBJ2-4; D not resolved. The CDR3 is 17 residues long. Germline CDR1 is SGHDN and CDR2 is FVKESK. V was trimmed by 4 bases and J by 0 bases, leaving 16 bases between them. CDR3 residues: CASSPRFTVLAKNIQYF. Written as DNA, the CDR3 is TGTGCCAGCAGCCCAAGATTCACAGTACTAGCCAAAAACATTCAGTACTTC.

The chain combines TRBV12-5 with TRBJ2-5; D is possibly TRBD1 or TRBD2 (6 bases each). CDR3 length: 17 amino acids. V was pared by 6 bases and J by 1 base, with 21 bases between. Germline V CDR1 and CDR2: LGHNT, FRNRAP. CDR3 bases: TGTGCTAGTGGGACAGGAATCGGAGGGAGAGCCCAAGAGACCCAGTACTTC. Amino acids: CASGTGIGGRAQETQYF.

The rearrangement links TRBV28 to TRBJ2-7; maybe TRBD1 (6 bases). Trimming took 7 bases from V and 5 from J, leaving 15 bases between them. Germline CDR1 MDHEN, CDR2 SYDVKM. The CDR3 totals 13 residues. In DNA form, the CDR3 reads TGTGCCAGCAAGGTAGGGGGTAGCCACGAGCAGTACTTC. Encoded protein: CASKVGGSHEQYF.

V gene TRBV27 combines with J gene TRBJ2-7; 13 nucleotides align to TRBD2. This CDR3 has 16 residues. Germline values: CDR1 MNHEY, CDR2 SMNVEV (reference sequence). After removal of 0 bases from V and 5 bases from J, the junction contained 4 bases not matched to a gene. CDR3 protein: CASSLSPGTSGNEQYF. For the CDR3, the DNA is TGTGCCAGCAGTTTATCGCCCGGGACTAGCGGGAACGAGCAGTACTTC.

CDR3 nucleotide sequence: TGTGCCAGCAAGTGGGCAGAGTACGAGCAGTACTTC. This codes for CASKWAEYEQYF. The chain is built from TRBV2 and TRBJ2-7; D gene ambiguous. V lost 7 bases and J 4 bases, leaving 11 bases between the germline ends. The CDR3 extends over 12 amino acids. Germline CDR1 is SNHLY and CDR2 is FYNNEI.

The chain combines TRBV20-1 with TRBJ1-6; D uncertain. CDR1 is DFQATT and CDR2 is SNEGSKA in the germline V gene (reference sequence). There are 9 residues in the CDR3. Trimming pared 4 bases from V and 8 bases from J, leaving 0 bases between. CDR3 residues: CSANSPLHF. In DNA, the CDR3 is TGCAGTGCTAATTCACCCCTCCACTTT.

V and J are TRBV27 and TRBJ2-4; the D gene is possibly TRBD2 (5 bases). Germline V gives CDR1 MNHEY, CDR2 SMNVEV (reference sequence). Trimming cost V 10 bases and J 6 bases, with 10 bases left between them. The CDR3 is made up of 11 amino acids. CDR3 nucleotides: TGTGCCACCAAACTAGGAAACATTCAGTACTTC. It encodes CATKLGNIQYF.